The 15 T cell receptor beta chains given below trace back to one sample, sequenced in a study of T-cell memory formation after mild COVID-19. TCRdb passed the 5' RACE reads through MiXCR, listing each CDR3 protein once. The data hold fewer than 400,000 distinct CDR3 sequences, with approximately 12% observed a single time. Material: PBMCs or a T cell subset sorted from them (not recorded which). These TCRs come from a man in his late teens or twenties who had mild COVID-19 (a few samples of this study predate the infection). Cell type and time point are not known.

As DNA, the CDR3 is TGTGCCAGCAGCCAGACGGGCGGGACTAGAACCTACGAGCAGTACTTC. Amino acid sequence: CASSQTGGTRTYEQYF. The J gene is TRBJ2-7, the V gene TRBV4-2; 8 nucleotides agree with TRBD2. Trimming removed 3 bases from V and 2 bases from J; junction bases left unmatched: 9. This CDR3 region has 16 residues. Germline V lookup: CDR1 LGHNA, CDR2 YNFKEQ.

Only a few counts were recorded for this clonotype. Here the CDR3 reads CASSLNPNSNQPQHF. In DNA form, the CDR3 reads TGCGCCAGCAGCTTGAACCCAAATAGCAATCAGCCCCAGCATTTT. The V gene is TRBV5-1, the J gene TRBJ1-5; D is undetermined. The CDR3 is 15 amino acids. V lost 1 base and J 0 bases, leaving 8 bases between the germline ends. CDR1 is SGHRS, CDR2 YFSETQ, per germline.

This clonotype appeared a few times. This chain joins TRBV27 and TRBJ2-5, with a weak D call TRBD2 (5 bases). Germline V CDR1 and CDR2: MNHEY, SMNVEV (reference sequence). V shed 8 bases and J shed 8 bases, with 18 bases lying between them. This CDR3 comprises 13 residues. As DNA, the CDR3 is TGTGCCAGCGCGGGTCTTACTTTAGAAACCCAGTACTTC. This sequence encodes CASAGLTLETQYF.

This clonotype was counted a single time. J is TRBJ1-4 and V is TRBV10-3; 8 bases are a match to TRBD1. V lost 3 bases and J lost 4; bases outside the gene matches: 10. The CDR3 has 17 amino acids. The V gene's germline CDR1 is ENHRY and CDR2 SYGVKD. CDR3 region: CAISDEGRGRSNEKLFF. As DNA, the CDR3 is TGTGCCATCAGTGACGAGGGCAGGGGGCGAAGTAATGAAAAACTGTTTTTT.

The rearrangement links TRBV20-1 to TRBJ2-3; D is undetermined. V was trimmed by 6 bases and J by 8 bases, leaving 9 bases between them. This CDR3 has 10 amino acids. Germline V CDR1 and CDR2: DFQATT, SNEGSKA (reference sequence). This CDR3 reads CSASAGTQYF. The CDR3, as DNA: TGCAGTGCCTCCGCCGGTACGCAGTATTTT.

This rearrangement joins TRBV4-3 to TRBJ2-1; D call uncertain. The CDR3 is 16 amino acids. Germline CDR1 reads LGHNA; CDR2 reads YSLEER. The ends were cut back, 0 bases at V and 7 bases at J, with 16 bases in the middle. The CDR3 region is CASSQDLRIFGNEQFF. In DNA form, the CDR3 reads TGCGCCAGCAGCCAAGATTTGAGGATTTTCGGGAATGAGCAGTTCTTC.

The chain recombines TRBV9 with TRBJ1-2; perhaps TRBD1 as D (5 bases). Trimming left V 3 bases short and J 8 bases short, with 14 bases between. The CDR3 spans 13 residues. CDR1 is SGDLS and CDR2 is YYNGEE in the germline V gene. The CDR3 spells CASSDRSPGGYTF. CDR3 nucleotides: TGTGCCAGCAGCGACAGGAGCCCGGGGGGCTACACCTTC.

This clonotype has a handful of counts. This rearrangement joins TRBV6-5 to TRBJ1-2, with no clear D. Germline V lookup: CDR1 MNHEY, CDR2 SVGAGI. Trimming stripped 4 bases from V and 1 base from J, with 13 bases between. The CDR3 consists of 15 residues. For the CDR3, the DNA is TGTGCCAGCAGTTTGTCAACAGACTTTAACTATGGCTACACCTTC. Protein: CASSLSTDFNYGYTF.

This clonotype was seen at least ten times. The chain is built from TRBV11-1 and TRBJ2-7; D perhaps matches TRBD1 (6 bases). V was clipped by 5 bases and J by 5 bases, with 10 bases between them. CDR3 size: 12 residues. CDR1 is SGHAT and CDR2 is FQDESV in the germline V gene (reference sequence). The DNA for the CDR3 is TGTGCCAGCAGCCCGCAGGGGAACGAGCAGTACGTC. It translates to CASSPQGNEQYV.

The CDR3: CASSFMGQGTQYF. CDR3 in DNA: TGTGCCAGCAGCTTTATGGGACAGGGGACCCAGTACTTC. The V gene is TRBV7-2, the J gene TRBJ2-5; 9 bases align to TRBD1. The CDR3 totals 13 residues. V trimming: 3 bases; J trimming: 7 bases; junction bases outside the gene matches: 3. CDR1 and CDR2 (germline): SGHTA, FQGNSA.

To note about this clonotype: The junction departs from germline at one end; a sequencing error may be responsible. The CDR3 DNA reads TGTGCGATCACAGGGGAGTATGCTGAAGCTTTCTTT. Its translation: CAITGEYAEAFF. This sequence joins TRBV10-3 and TRBJ1-1, with TRBD1 matching over 7 bases. Germline V CDR1 and CDR2: ENHRY, SYGVKD. The CDR3 is 12 residues long.

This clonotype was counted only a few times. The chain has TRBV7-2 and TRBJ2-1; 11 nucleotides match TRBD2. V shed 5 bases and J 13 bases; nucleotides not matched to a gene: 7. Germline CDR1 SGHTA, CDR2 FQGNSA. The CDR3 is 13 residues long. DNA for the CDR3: TGTGCCAGCAGCCCGGCCGGGACTAGCGGCCAGTTCTTC. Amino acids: CASSPAGTSGQFF. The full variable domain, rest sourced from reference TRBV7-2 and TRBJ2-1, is GAGVSQSPSNKVTEKGKDVELRCDPISGHTALYWYRQSLGQGLEFLIYFQGNSAPDKSGLPSDRFSAERTGGSVSTLTIQRTQQEDSAVYLCASSPAGTSGQFFGPGTRLTVL.

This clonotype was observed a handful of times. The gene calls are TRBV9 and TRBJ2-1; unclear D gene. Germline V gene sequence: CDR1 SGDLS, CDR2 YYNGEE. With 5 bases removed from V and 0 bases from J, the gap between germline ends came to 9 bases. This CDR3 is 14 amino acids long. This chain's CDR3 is CASSKMSSYNEQFF. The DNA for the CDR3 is TGTGCCAGCAGTAAGATGAGCTCCTACAATGAGCAGTTCTTC.

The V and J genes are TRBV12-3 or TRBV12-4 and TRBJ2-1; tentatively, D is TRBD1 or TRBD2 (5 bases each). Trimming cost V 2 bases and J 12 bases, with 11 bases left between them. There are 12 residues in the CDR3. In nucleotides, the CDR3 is TGTGCCAGCAGTTTACGAAGGGACGTGCAGTTCTTC. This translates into CASSLRRDVQFF.

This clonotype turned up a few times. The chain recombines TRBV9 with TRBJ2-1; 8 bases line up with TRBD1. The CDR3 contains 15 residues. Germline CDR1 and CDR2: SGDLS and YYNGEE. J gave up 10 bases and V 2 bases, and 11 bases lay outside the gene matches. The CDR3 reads CASSVSGQGAGEQFF. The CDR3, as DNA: TGTGCCAGCAGCGTCTCCGGCCAGGGGGCGGGAGAGCAGTTCTTC. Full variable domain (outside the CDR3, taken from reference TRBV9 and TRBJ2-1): DSGVTQTPKHLITATGQRVTLRCSPRSGDLSVYWYQQSLDQGLQFLIQYYNGEERAKGNILERFSAQQFPDLHSELNLSSLELGDSALYFCASSVSGQGAGEQFFGPGTRLTVL.